This paragraph reports one TCR beta chain. This clone was seen just once. There is no known antigen for this receptor. It has no much larger one-base neighbor in the sample; base qualities were not kept. This sample is drawn from a study of T cell responses to AZD1222 COVID-19 vaccine (dated by TCRdb to the early 2020s). Turning to the overall study: AZD1222 recipients with second doses at about 4 weeks or about 12 weeks were pooled, because spike-specific TCR depth and breadth did not differ between schedules. TCR sequencing was performed for some 250 trial participants, of whom about 200 were given two doses of AZD1222 and 26 were given two doses of MenACWY control vaccine. Trial participants were enrolled by age into subgroups of 18-55, 56-69 and 70-plus years, and 148, 28 and 57 TCR-sequenced participants, respectively, were included in these subgroups.

The CDR3 regions of human TCRbeta chains were analyzed by immunosequencing. The authors processed their data as follows. Repertoire TCRs were checked for matches against a reference library of SARS-CoV-2-specific TCRs that had been generated using the MIRA antigen-specificity platform. Breadth meant the fraction of unique TCRs that were SARS-CoV-2-associated, whereas depth meant the fraction of total T cells that were SARS-CoV-2-associated. Using the MIRA data, every spike-specific TCR was mapped to the spike region that the TCR reacted to and assigned to either a CD4 or a CD8 class. Log10-transformed breadth and depth values were compared by one-way ANOVA with Sidak's multiple comparisons tests. TCRdb limited this immuneACCESS table to in-frame rearrangements with V and J called. A share of clones is missing; checked studies link under half to unresolved V genes, and the rest is unexplained. V and J calls and clone size are those listed in that table; D and trimming were worked out from the DNA. This sample gives 130,000 or so clones in total; over 85% of them show up just once. Of the sample, roughly 5.9% is held by the ten largest clones.

Results the study describes overall, beyond this receptor: The 56-69-year group was small, and its depth increase did not reach significance, likely because of low power. After two AZD1222 doses, spike-specific TCR breadth and depth were significantly higher than at day 0 and than in MenACWY recipients. Participants were mostly white British, with more females than males. The authors suggested clonal diversity may have been underestimated. Only a handful of AZD1222 recipients were SARS-CoV-2 seropositive at baseline, limiting conclusions about previously exposed vaccinees. The whole spike protein was spanned by vaccine-associated CD4 TCRs, and dominant responses were seen in regions 160-218 and 743-854. Epitopes outside the regions mutated in the B.1.351 and B.1.1.7 variants were reportedly recognized by nearly half of the unique spike-specific TCRs. Because no day 14 peak-response samples were available, the repertoires could be characterized only after the peak T cell response.

CDR1 and CDR2, looked up from the germline V gene (reference sequence), are LGHDT and YNNKEL. The CDR3 sequence holds 15 residues, the cysteine and phenylalanine included. The CDR3 DNA has 45 bases and is translated from base 1. V is reduced by 6 bases and J by 5 bases, leaving a spacing of 17 bases between them. This sample's time point label indicates: baseline before first vaccination. The vaccinee samples were drawn from two UK trials, COV001 and COV002, one of which was a single-blind randomized controlled phase 2/3 trial testing AZD1222 (ChAdOx1 nCoV-19) in healthy adults. For TCRbeta chain sequencing, PBMC samples from trial participants were taken at day 0 and at day 28 after the second dose.

This receptor was taken from an adult in good health. Recombination linked TRBV3-1 (or the pseudogene TRBV3-2) to TRBJ1-5, with a tentative D gene TRBD1 over 6 matching bases. Sequences were derived from peripheral blood, sampled on day 0 of AZD1222 vaccination. The bases read TGTGCCAGCAGTCGAGGGGGGGACACCCATCAGCCCCAGCATTTT. Its amino acids are CASSRGGDTHQPQHF.